This note documents a single TCR beta chain sequence. Antigen unknown. The sample comes from a study of cytomegalovirus exposure and HLA in healthy donors. Looking at the study overall: The 120 validation repertoires and the approximately 700 first-cohort repertoires shared a platform, a later analysis reported. Whole-study results and caveats: Overall, about 160 TCR beta chains were annotated as cytomegalovirus-associated. Most TCR sequences were seen very rarely across donors, but some public TCRs occurred in many. Confirmation was obtained in vitro that a few CMV-associated chains are specific for CMV antigens.

The protocol was immunoSEQ multiplex PCR, while the TCRdb copy is restricted to in-frame clones and leaves out a portion. This table has fewer than 200,000 clones, about 90% appearing once. The V gene end was trimmed by 5 bases and the J gene end by 0 bases; junction bases not matched to a gene: 7. The CDR3 has 16 amino acids. Germline V gene sequence: CDR1 MNHNY, CDR2 SVGAGI (reference sequence). The J gene is TRBJ1-5, the V gene TRBV6-6; 7 nucleotides match TRBD1. The sample consisted of PBMCs. This receptor was obtained from a woman aged 18-29 years in good health and CMV-seropositive. The CDR3 is CASSPGTDYSNQPQHF. CDR3 DNA sequence: TGTGCCAGCAGTCCCGGGACAGATTATAGCAATCAGCCCCAGCATTTT.